This TCR beta chain was found in a study of CD8 T cells in Susac syndrome. Random hexamers served to reverse transcribe roughly 0.45 to 1 ug RNA. TCRdb itself ran the immunoSEQ multiplex PCR reads through MiXCR, one entry per CDR3 protein. Here the sample spans tens of thousands of distinct CDR3 sequences, over 90% being singletons. V was pared by 5 bases and J by 3 bases, with 4 bases of the junction left unmatched. Germline CDR1 is MNHEY and CDR2 is SVGAGI. The CDR3 runs 14 residues. The sequenced target, TCR beta, came from blood CD8+ and CD4+ T cells. Study outcomes and limitations: The study's TCR sequencing and HLA analysis drew on a certain number of individuals. That number was acknowledged as relatively small.

A word on this clonotype: Its antigen remains unidentified.

V gene TRBV6-5 combines with J gene TRBJ2-7; 10 positions agree with TRBD2. The specimen sequenced was CD8+ T cells from PBMCs. This sequence originates from a human donor in good health. Written as DNA, the CDR3 is TGTGCCAGCAGTCCTAGCGGGGGCAACTACGAGCAGTACTTC. Translated: CASSPSGGNYEQYF.